Listed here are 3 T cell receptor beta chains from one sample, sequenced in a study of cytomegalovirus exposure and HLA in healthy donors. The primer mix had 60 Vbeta and 13 Jbeta primers. Using immunoSEQ multiplex PCR, the repertoire was profiled, and TCRdb retains in-frame clones only, with some absent. The table for this sample gives around 80,000 clones. What was sequenced was PBMCs. The origin of the receptors is a man aged 35 to 55 in good health and CMV-seronegative.

This chain links TRBV28 with TRBJ1-3; D not certain. Trimming shortened V by 3 bases and J by 8 bases, and 17 bases separated the two germline ends. The CDR3 extends over 15 amino acids. CDR1 is MDHEN and CDR2 is SYDVKM in the germline V gene. CDR3 nucleotide sequence: TGTGCCAGCAGTTTTAGTAGAACAAACGGGGACACCATATATTTT. Amino acids: CASSFSRTNGDTIYF. Using reference TRBV28 and TRBJ1-3 for the parts outside the CDR3, the full variable domain is DVKVTQSSRYLVKRTGEKVFLECVQDMDHENMFWYRQDPGLGLRLIYFSYDVKMKEKGDIPEGYSVSREKKERFSLILESASTNQTSMYLCASSFSRTNGDTIYFGEGSWLTVV.

This sequence joins TRBV4-3 and TRBJ1-5; 8 bases are a match to TRBD1. Trimming took 4 bases from V and 3 from J; bases not matched to a gene: 11. The CDR3 is 17 amino acids. The germline CDR1 and CDR2 sequences are LGHNA and YSLEER. The CDR3 region is CASSLTWAGGANQPQHF. CDR3 in DNA: TGCGCCAGCAGCCTAACCTGGGCAGGGGGCGCCAATCAGCCCCAGCATTTT.

V is TRBV5-4 and J is TRBJ2-4; D might be TRBD2 (5 bases). This CDR3 comprises 18 residues. Per germline, CDR1 SGHNT and CDR2 YYREEE (reference sequence). Trimming removed 0 bases at V and 0 bases at J, with 16 bases between. In nucleotides, the CDR3 is TGTGCCAGCAGCTTGGATCGTGGAGGTCCCCTAGCCAAAAACATTCAGTACTTC. Amino acids: CASSLDRGGPLAKNIQYF.